This T cell receptor beta chain derives from a study of shared clonotypes between healthy human individuals. Trimming left V 0 bases short and J 4 bases short, with 7 bases between. This CDR3 is built from 13 residues. Germline V gene sequence: CDR1 SGDLS, CDR2 YYNGEE. About this clone: This sample includes further DNA sequences coding for the same CDR3.

The naive CD8 population came from CD45RO-negative cells selected for CCR7, without terminally differentiated effector memory CD45RA+ cells. Only in-frame clones appear in the TCRdb table, and some are missing; sequencing was by immunoSEQ multiplex PCR. The top ten hold 1.7% of the sample, which has around 1.9 million clones, about 92% seen once. V usage is TRBV9 and J usage is TRBJ1-1; the D is unclear. The clonotype comes from a man aged 18-30 years in good health. Some clones in this sample may be carry-over from other donors' samples. The sample comprised naive CD8+ T cells from PBMCs. CDR3 region: CASSVAGSTEAFF. CDR3 DNA sequence: TGTGCCAGCAGCGTAGCGGGGTCCACTGAAGCTTTCTTT.